Sequencing of this T cell receptor (beta chain) was carried out in a study of blood T cells in healthy people across ages. Germline V CDR1 and CDR2: GTSNPN, SVGIG (reference sequence). This CDR3 has 14 amino acids. The germline V and J ends were trimmed by 5 bases and 11 bases, with 19 bases remaining between them. For the second PCR, which ran for about 6 to 11 cycles, a sample-barcoded 5' primer and a J-beta primer mix were used. TCRdb re-called the 5' RACE reads with MiXCR, one entry per CDR3 protein. The sample yields more than 650,000 distinct CDR3 sequences, 20% to 25% seen once. The sequencing sample was made of blood. This clonotype was sampled from a man aged 70 or older in good health. The chain combines TRBV30 with TRBJ2-6; the D gene is possibly TRBD2 (8 bases). Here the CDR3 reads CAWQKGLGGDVLTF. In nucleotides, the CDR3 is TGTGCCTGGCAAAAGGGACTAGGGGGCGACGTCCTGACTTTC.